Each of the 3 T cell receptor beta chains below was sequenced from the same sample in a study of control samples from healthy donors and cancer patients. Sequencing was performed with immunoSEQ multiplex PCR; in TCRdb, only in-frame clones are kept and a portion is missing. Of about 120,000 clones listed, 80% to 90% are singletons. Sample: blood. The receptors stem from a man between 25 and 39 years old in good health.

This clone was detected only a few times. V is TRBV7-3 and J is TRBJ1-2, with D unclear. Germline loops: CDR1 SGHTA, CDR2 FQGTGA. This CDR3 spans 14 amino acids. V was pared by 5 bases and J by 7 bases, with 17 bases between. The DNA of the CDR3 is TGTGCCAGCAGCCACTCCTCGAGGGAAGGTGGCTACACCTTC. Its protein product is CASSHSSREGGYTF.

The CDR3 DNA follows: TGTGCCAGCAGCTTAGGAGGGTCTGTGGCAGATACGCAGTATTTT. Amino acids: CASSLGGSVADTQYF. The J gene is TRBJ2-3, the V gene TRBV7-6; possible D gene TRBD2, 5 bases. This CDR3 is 15 amino acids long. Looked up from germline, CDR1 is SGHVS and CDR2 is FNYEAQ. Trimming cost V 1 base and J 4 bases, with 12 bases left between them.

The chain couples TRBV6-2 or TRBV6-3 to TRBJ2-7, with D possibly being TRBD1 (5 bases). This CDR3 is 14 amino acids long. In germline, CDR1 is MNHEY, CDR2 SVGEGT. The ends were cut back, 0 bases at V and 4 bases at J, with 10 bases in the middle. The CDR3 reads CASSYSAGIYEQYV. The CDR3 nucleotides are TGTGCCAGCAGTTACTCAGCAGGGATTTACGAGCAGTACGTC.